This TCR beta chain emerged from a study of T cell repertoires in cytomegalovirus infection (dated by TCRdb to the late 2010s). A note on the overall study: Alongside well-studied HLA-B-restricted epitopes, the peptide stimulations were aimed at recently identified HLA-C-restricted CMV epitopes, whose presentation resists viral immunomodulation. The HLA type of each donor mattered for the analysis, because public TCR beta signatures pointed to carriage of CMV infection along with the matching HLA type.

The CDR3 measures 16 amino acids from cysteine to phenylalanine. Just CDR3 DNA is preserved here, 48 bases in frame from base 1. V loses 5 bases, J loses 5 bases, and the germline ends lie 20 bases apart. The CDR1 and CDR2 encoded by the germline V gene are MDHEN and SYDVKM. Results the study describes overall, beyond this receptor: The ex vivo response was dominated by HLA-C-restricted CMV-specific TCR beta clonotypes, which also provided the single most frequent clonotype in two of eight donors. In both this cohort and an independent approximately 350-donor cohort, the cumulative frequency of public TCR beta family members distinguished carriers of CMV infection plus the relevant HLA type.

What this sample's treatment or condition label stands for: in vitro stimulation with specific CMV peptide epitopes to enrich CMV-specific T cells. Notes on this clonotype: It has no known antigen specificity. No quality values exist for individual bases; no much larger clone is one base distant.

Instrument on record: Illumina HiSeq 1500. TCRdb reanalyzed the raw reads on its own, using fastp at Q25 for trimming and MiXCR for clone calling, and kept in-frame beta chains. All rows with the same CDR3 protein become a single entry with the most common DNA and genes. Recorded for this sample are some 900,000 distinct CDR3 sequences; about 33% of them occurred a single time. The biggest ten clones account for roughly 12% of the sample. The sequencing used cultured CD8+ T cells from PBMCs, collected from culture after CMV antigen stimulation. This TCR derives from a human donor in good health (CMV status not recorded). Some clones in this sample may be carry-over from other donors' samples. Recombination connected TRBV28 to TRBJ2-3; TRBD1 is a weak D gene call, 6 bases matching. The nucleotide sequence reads TGTGCCAGCAGTGAAACCTTACAGGGTCCAAGAGATACGCAGTATTTT. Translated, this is CASSETLQGPRDTQYF.